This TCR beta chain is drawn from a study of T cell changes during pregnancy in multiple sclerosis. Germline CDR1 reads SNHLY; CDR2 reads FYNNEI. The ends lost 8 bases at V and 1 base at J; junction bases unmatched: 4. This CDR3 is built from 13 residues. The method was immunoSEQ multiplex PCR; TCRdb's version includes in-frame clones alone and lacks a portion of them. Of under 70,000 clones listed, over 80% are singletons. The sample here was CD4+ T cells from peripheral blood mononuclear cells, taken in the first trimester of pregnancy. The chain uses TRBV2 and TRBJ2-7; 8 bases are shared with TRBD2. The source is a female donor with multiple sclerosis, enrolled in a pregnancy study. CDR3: CASQRGPSYEQYF. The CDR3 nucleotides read TGTGCCAGCCAGCGGGGGCCATCCTACGAGCAGTACTTC.